This entry lists 18 T cell receptor beta chains sequenced from one sample in a study of blood T cell repertoires in COVID-19. The repertoire was sequenced with immunoSEQ multiplex PCR; TCRdb's copy has only in-frame clones and lacks some. The sample has about 380,000 clones, more than 85% seen once. What was sequenced was PBMCs or T cells enriched from blood (not recorded which). The origin of the receptors is a woman aged 30 to 39 who had recovered from COVID-19.

This chain uses TRBV4-2 with TRBJ2-1; TRBD2 is a possible D gene (7 bases). The CDR3 totals 14 residues. The ends were cut back, 4 bases at V and 7 bases at J, with 14 bases in the middle. Per germline, CDR1 LGHNA and CDR2 YNFKEQ. The CDR3, as DNA: TGTGCCAGCAGCCCCCGCGGGGGCGGGAATGAGCAGTTCTTC. Encoded protein: CASSPRGGGNEQFF.

The chain carries TRBV12-3 or TRBV12-4 and TRBJ1-2; TRBD1 matches at 7 bases. The CDR3 length is 13 residues. Unmatched junction bases numbered 7, after V lost 8 bases and J lost 4 bases. Written as DNA, the CDR3 is TGTGCCAGCTCTAGGGGGCTTGTCTATGGCTACACCTTC. Its translation: CASSRGLVYGYTF.

The J gene is TRBJ2-7, the V gene TRBV28; TRBD2 agrees at 12 bases. The length of the CDR3 is 16 residues. Trimming removed 7 bases from V and 2 bases from J; junction bases left unmatched: 9. CDR1 and CDR2 from the germline V gene are MDHEN and SYDVKM. DNA for the CDR3: TGTGCCAGCACTGCTAGCGGGAGGGTAGGGGCCTACGAGCAGTACTTC. It specifies CASTASGRVGAYEQYF.

This rearrangement joins TRBV10-3 to TRBJ2-1; 9 bases are shared with TRBD2. Germline CDR1 and CDR2: ENHRY and SYGVKD. CDR3 size: 16 residues. J was trimmed by 4 bases and V by 3 bases; bases with no gene match: 7. The CDR3, as DNA: TGTGCCATCAGTGATCCACTAGCGGGCAAATACAATGAGCAGTTCTTC. It translates to CAISDPLAGKYNEQFF.

The gene calls are TRBV19 and TRBJ2-1, with D perhaps TRBD2 (5 bases). Germline V gene sequence: CDR1 LNHDA, CDR2 SQIVND (reference sequence). The CDR3 covers 15 residues. V was trimmed by 5 bases and J by 0 bases, leaving 11 bases between them. The CDR3 nucleotides read TGTGCCAGTAGTTCTAGCCCCAACTCCTACAATGAGCAGTTCTTC. Its protein is CASSSSPNSYNEQFF.

This sequence joins TRBV5-6 and TRBJ1-6; TRBD1 matches at 9 bases. The V and J ends lost 1 base and 7 bases, in that order; junction bases with no gene match: 6. The CDR3 has 16 residues. CDR1 SGHDT and CDR2 YYEEEE come from the germline V gene. The CDR3 DNA reads TGTGCCAGCAGCTTGTTCGGGGGACAGGGCAATTCACCCCTCCACTTT. This sequence encodes CASSLFGGQGNSPLHF.

This chain's CDR3 is CASSPSGRETQYF. The CDR3, as DNA: TGTGCCAGCAGCCCATCGGGGAGAGAGACCCAGTACTTC. The chain joins TRBV7-9 to TRBJ2-5, with D tentatively TRBD2 (5 bases). Germline lookup yields CDR1 SEHNR and CDR2 FQNEAQ (reference sequence). The CDR3 length is 13 residues. Trimming removed 5 bases at V and 4 bases at J, with 11 bases between.

The chain couples TRBV5-4 to TRBJ1-5; D is ambiguous. The CDR3 has 12 amino acids. Germline values: CDR1 SGHNT, CDR2 YYREEE (reference sequence). With 9 bases removed from V and 4 bases from J, the gap between germline ends came to 11 bases. The CDR3 sequence: CAIYSWNQPQHF. The CDR3 nucleotides are TGTGCCATATACAGTTGGAATCAGCCCCAGCATTTT. Based on the CDR3 plus reference TRBV5-4 and TRBJ1-5, the full variable domain is ETGVTQSPTHLIKTRGQQVTLRCSSQSGHNTVSWYQQALGQGPQFIFQYYREEENGRGNFPPRFSGLQFPNYSSELNVNALELDDSALYLCAIYSWNQPQHFGDGTRLSIL.

CDR3 DNA sequence: TGTGCCAGCAGCTCGAGACTAGCGGGATCGAGCTACAATGAGCAGTTCTTC. It encodes CASSSRLAGSSYNEQFF. The V and J genes are TRBV7-2 and TRBJ2-1; 11 bases are a match to TRBD2. V dropped 4 bases and J dropped 3; count of bases not matched to a gene: 8. The germline V gene encodes CDR1 SGHTA and CDR2 FQGNSA. CDR3 length: 17 residues. Full variable domain (rest looked up from reference TRBV7-2 and TRBJ2-1): GAGVSQSPSNKVTEKGKDVELRCDPISGHTALYWYRQSLGQGLEFLIYFQGNSAPDKSGLPSDRFSAERTGGSVSTLTIQRTQQEDSAVYLCASSSRLAGSSYNEQFFGPGTRLTVL.

The gene calls are TRBV5-1 and TRBJ2-7; 10 positions agree with TRBD2. Germline loops: CDR1 SGHRS, CDR2 YFSETQ. J gave up 0 bases and V 7 bases, and 4 bases lay outside the gene matches. This CDR3 has 14 residues. CDR3 sequence: CASGIAGGSYEQYF. CDR3 bases: TGCGCCAGCGGAATAGCGGGGGGCTCCTACGAGCAGTACTTC.

This CDR3 reads CASSLHSTSGSTDTQYF. For the CDR3, the DNA is TGTGCCAGCAGCCTCCACTCCACTAGCGGGAGCACAGATACGCAGTATTTT. This chain links TRBV3-1 (or the pseudogene TRBV3-2) with TRBJ2-3; 9 bases map to TRBD2. Trimming cost V 4 bases and J 0 bases; bases outside gene matches: 8. The CDR3 has 17 residues. CDR1 is LGHDT, CDR2 YNNKEL, per germline (reference sequence).

The chain carries TRBV6-2 or TRBV6-3 and TRBJ2-1; a possible D gene is TRBD2 (5 bases). With 5 bases removed from V and 5 bases from J, the gap between germline ends came to 13 bases. The CDR3 has 14 residues. CDR1 is MNHEY, CDR2 SVGEGT, per germline. The CDR3 DNA reads TGTGCCAGCAGTACTCCGGACTGGGACAATGAGCAGTTCTTC. This gives the protein CASSTPDWDNEQFF.

The V gene is TRBV4-1, the J gene TRBJ2-1; weak D call: TRBD1 (6 bases). V lost 6 bases, J lost 9 bases, and 18 bases lay in between. This CDR3 has 14 residues. Germline-derived CDR1 and CDR2 are MGHRA and YSYEKL. CDR3 sequence reads: CASRWGEGQGEQFF. The CDR3 region has the DNA TGCGCCAGCAGATGGGGCGAGGGACAAGGTGAGCAGTTCTTC.

Worth noting for this clone: The junction and the germline gene differ at one end; a read error may be behind it. This chain connects TRBV19 to TRBJ2-2; 14 nucleotides line up with TRBD2. Per germline, CDR1 LNHDA and CDR2 SQIVND (reference sequence). The CDR3 totals 17 residues. CDR3 loop: CASSIGTSGSLAGELFF. CDR3 DNA sequence: TGTGCCAGTAGCATAGGGACTAGCGGGAGTTTAGCCGGGGAGCTGTTTTTT.

The rearrangement links TRBV2 to TRBJ2-7; 10 nucleotides match TRBD2. This CDR3 is built from 17 residues. CDR1 SNHLY and CDR2 FYNNEI come from the germline V gene. V gave up 3 bases and J gave up 3 bases; unmatched junction bases: 11. The CDR3 sequence is CASSDVRLAGEGYEQYF. CDR3 DNA: TGTGCCAGCAGTGACGTTCGGCTAGCGGGAGAGGGCTACGAGCAGTACTTC.

The CDR3 coding sequence is TGTGCCAGTGGAGACGGGGATCAGCCCCAGCATTTT. It encodes CASGDGDQPQHF. The chain uses TRBV19 and TRBJ1-5, with D unresolved. The CDR3 has 12 residues. Germline CDR1 and CDR2: LNHDA and SQIVND (reference sequence). V was clipped by 8 bases and J by 5 bases, with 10 bases between them. The variable domain in full, with the rest retrieved from reference TRBV19 and TRBJ1-5, is DGGITQSPKYLFRKEGQNVTLSCEQNLNHDAMYWYRQDPGQGLRLIYYSQIVNDFQKGDIAEGYSVSREKKESFPLTVTSAQKNPTAFYLCASGDGDQPQHFGDGTRLSIL.

This chain uses TRBV27 with TRBJ1-6; TRBD1 matches 8 bases. The CDR3 is 12 residues long. The V gene's germline CDR1 is MNHEY and CDR2 SMNVEV (reference sequence). Unmatched junction bases numbered 5, after V lost 6 bases and J lost 13 bases. CDR3: CASSKQGGPLHF. In nucleotides, the CDR3 is TGTGCCAGCAGCAAACAGGGGGGTCCCCTCCACTTT.

This clone appeared a single time. The chain joins TRBV18 to TRBJ2-7; 9 bases align to TRBD1. The junction had 9 bases not matched to a gene; V was cut back by 3 bases and J by 3 bases. The length of the CDR3 is 16 residues. Per the germline V gene, CDR1 is KGHSH and CDR2 is LQKENI. The CDR3 region is CASSPYRDRVRYEQYF. CDR3 nucleotide sequence: TGTGCCAGCTCACCCTACCGGGACAGGGTTCGCTACGAGCAGTACTTC. Using reference TRBV18 and TRBJ2-7 for the parts outside the CDR3, the full variable domain is NAGVMQNPRHLVRRRGQEARLRCSPMKGHSHVYWYRQLPEEGLKFMVYLQKENIIDESGMPKERFSAEFPKEGPSILRIQQVVRGDSAAYFCASSPYRDRVRYEQYFGPGTRLTVT.